This TCR beta chain was sequenced in a study of T cells after yellow fever vaccination (dated by TCRdb to about 2019). Describing the broader study: Libraries from fractions with low cell numbers were prepared with the SMART-Seq v4 Ultra Low Input RNA kit. To track T-cell clones before and after primary and booster YFV17D yellow fever vaccination, bulk TCR alpha and beta repertoires were sequenced longitudinally. Two healthy male donors, one aged 18 to 29 and one aged 30 to 40 years, were included in the cohort. Blood samples were taken at several timepoints before and after primary and secondary immunization, and bulk PBMC replicates and cell subsets were isolated. Results and caveats for the whole study, not just this receptor: A small share of clonotypes occurred in both CD4 and CD8 compartments, likely arising from convergent recombination. Computational filtering was needed because FACS-sorted repertoires could contain abundant contaminating clonotypes from the bulk population. Most clones expanded after primary vaccination (almost 98% of CD4 and 88% of CD8) were re-detected after the booster, suggesting that broad memory maintenance occurred. Compared with the primary T-cell response, the secondary T-cell response was faster but weaker, reaching its peak on day 5 rather than on day 15. Because the study included only a couple of donors, the extent to which the findings can be generalized is limited.

Deletion took 1 base off V and 7 bases off J, with a span of 11 bases between the germline ends. The CDR1 and CDR2 encoded by the germline V gene are LGHNA and YSLEER. Counted from cysteine to phenylalanine, this CDR3 has 14 amino acids. Solely the CDR3 DNA is kept, with 42 bases framed from the first base. In the paper's terms, the treatment or condition label means: live attenuated yellow fever vaccine strain. At every blood-draw timepoint, two biological replicates of bulk PBMCs were collected. A standard Ficoll-Paque protocol was used to isolate PBMCs from peripheral blood. TriZol was used to extract RNA from bulk PBMCs, from CD4 and CD8 fractions, and from dextramer-positive and dextramer-negative fractions. TCR cDNA was synthesized by 5'RACE template switching, through which a universal primer site and unique molecular identifiers were introduced. Priming of cDNA synthesis was performed from both the TCR alpha and TCR beta constant segments. Library amplification involved two PCR steps, and the second step added sample barcodes and sequencing adapters. Sequencing of libraries was done on Illumina HiSeq 2500 (2x100 bp) or NovaSeq (2x150 bp). Under the source paper's analysis protocol: Reads were demultiplexed and collapsed into UMI consensus sequences with MIGEC, and V(D)J alignment was performed with MiXCR. Clonotypes responding to the vaccine were identified with edgeR on replicate PBMC samples, with the criteria of FDR below 0.01 and a log2 fold change above 5 up to day 15. Bulk clonotypes were assigned CD4 or CD8 identity according to which sequenced CD4 or CD8 repertoire held them at higher abundance. TCRdb took the public reads, trimmed them with fastp at Q25, ran MiXCR for clone calling and kept in-frame beta chains. Every distinct CDR3 protein forms one entry, paired with its most common genes and DNA. The V and J calls follow TCRdb's processing rather than the paper's. The sample table contains hundreds of thousands of distinct CDR3 sequences; only one count was recorded for approximately 13% of them. Roughly an eighth of the sample is in the top ten clones.

This clonotype has just a few counts. No cognate antigen has been identified for it. Nothing much larger sits one base from this clone, and base qualities are not available. This receptor was identified in a man aged 25 to 45 who received the YFV17D yellow fever vaccine. The sequence is built from TRBV4-3 and TRBJ1-5; the D gene assignment is ambiguous. The specimen comprised PBMCs, sampled on the day of the yellow fever booster vaccination. The sequence in DNA is TGCGCCAGCAGCCAAGGCAGTGGGGTCCAGCCCCAGCATTTT. It specifies CASSQGSGVQPQHF.